The 11 T cell receptor beta chains listed next were all sequenced from one sample in a study of cytomegalovirus exposure and HLA in healthy donors. The study ran its PCR with 60 Vbeta and 13 Jbeta primers. Measured with immunoSEQ multiplex PCR; TCRdb has only the in-frame clones, and not every one. The sample yields 150,000 to 200,000 clones, 83% seen once. Source material: PBMCs. These receptors all come from a man between 50 and 59 years old in good health and CMV-seropositive.

The chain recombines TRBV5-1 with TRBJ1-4, with TRBD1 matching over 7 bases. The germline gives CDR1 SGHRS, CDR2 YFSETQ. The length of the CDR3 is 15 residues. The V gene end was trimmed by 1 base and the J gene end by 6 bases; junction bases not matched to a gene: 6. The CDR3 sequence is CASSLMGRGDEKLFF. For the CDR3, the DNA is TGCGCCAGCAGCTTGATGGGCAGGGGGGATGAAAAACTGTTTTTT.

This sequence joins TRBV7-9 and TRBJ2-5; TRBD1 agrees at 7 bases. This CDR3 has 14 amino acids. Germline V lookup: CDR1 SEHNR, CDR2 FQNEAQ (reference sequence). V was pared by 6 bases and J by 0 bases, with 4 bases of the junction left unmatched. CDR3 sequence (DNA): TGTGCCAGCAGGGGGGACAGTTACCAAGAGACCCAGTACTTC. Translating gives CASRGDSYQETQYF.

J is TRBJ2-5 and V is TRBV7-3; D is uncertain. Trimming removed 5 bases at V and 4 bases at J, with 14 bases between. Germline V gives CDR1 SGHTA, CDR2 FQGTGA. This CDR3 has 14 amino acids. The CDR3 is CASSPLGRLETQYF. CDR3 sequence (DNA): TGTGCCAGCAGCCCCCTGGGTAGACTAGAGACCCAGTACTTC.

The chain couples TRBV6-6 to TRBJ2-7; 8 bases agree with TRBD1. V dropped 6 bases and J dropped 4; count of bases not matched to a gene: 8. This CDR3 comprises 14 residues. CDR1 and CDR2 (germline): MNHNY, SVGAGI (reference sequence). The CDR3 DNA reads TGTGCCAGCAGCCCGGGACAGGCAATTTACGAGCAGTACTTC. It translates to CASSPGQAIYEQYF.

The chain carries TRBV30 and TRBJ2-5; tentative D call: TRBD2 (6 bases). The CDR3 loop spans 14 amino acids. Germline V gene lookup returns CDR1 GTSNPN and CDR2 SVGIG (reference sequence). Trimming cost V 3 bases and J 0 bases, with 11 bases left between them. CDR3 in amino acids: CAWRWRGNQETQYF. For the CDR3, the DNA is TGTGCCTGGAGGTGGCGGGGCAACCAAGAGACCCAGTACTTC. The full variable domain, in which reference TRBV30 and TRBJ2-5 provide the parts outside the CDR3, is SQTIHQWPATLVQPVGSPLSLECTVEGTSNPNLYWYRQAAGRGLQLLFYSVGIGQISSEVPQNLSASRPQDRQFILSSKKLLLSDSGFYLCAWRWRGNQETQYFGPGTRLLVL.

DNA for the CDR3: TGTGCCAGCAGCGTAGCGGGAGGGCCGTCCTACAATGAGCAGTTCTTC. Its translation is CASSVAGGPSYNEQFF. The chain couples TRBV9 to TRBJ2-1; 8 bases match TRBD2. The V and J ends lost 0 bases and 1 base, in that order; junction bases with no gene match: 3. There are 16 residues in the CDR3. CDR1 and CDR2 (germline): SGDLS, YYNGEE.

This chain uses TRBV4-2 with TRBJ1-1; D gene unclear. This CDR3 spans 14 amino acids. Trimming removed 3 bases from V and 3 bases from J, with 11 bases in between. Per germline, CDR1 LGHNA and CDR2 YNFKEQ. This chain's CDR3 is CASSQVQRDTEAFF. For the CDR3, the DNA is TGTGCCAGCAGCCAGGTACAGAGGGACACTGAAGCTTTCTTT.

The CDR3 nucleotides read TGTGCCAGCAGCCCCGCCCCTCAGGGGTATGGCTACACCTTC. It specifies CASSPAPQGYGYTF. The chain combines TRBV11-2 with TRBJ1-2, with D possibly being TRBD1 (6 bases). V was shortened by 5 bases and J by 5 bases, with 15 bases between the two germline ends. CDR1 and CDR2 from the germline V gene are SGHAT and FQNNGV. CDR3 length: 14 residues.

The CDR3 protein is CASSEARDRGIHEQYF. The CDR3 region has the DNA TGTGCCAGCAGTGAAGCCAGGGACAGGGGGATCCACGAGCAGTACTTC. This chain connects TRBV6-1 to TRBJ2-7, with TRBD1 matching 11 bases. V shed 0 bases, J shed 5 bases, and the junction held 6 bases outside the gene matches. CDR3 size: 16 residues. Germline V CDR1 and CDR2: MNHNS, SASEGT.

J is TRBJ1-5 and V is TRBV6-6; tentative D call: TRBD1 (6 bases). The CDR3 runs to 14 residues. The ends were cut back, 8 bases at V and 2 bases at J, with 13 bases in the middle. Germline-derived CDR1 and CDR2 are MNHNY and SVGAGI (reference sequence). Here the CDR3 DNA reads TGTGCCAGCGCCCTTTCAGGGGGCAATCAGCCCCAGCATTTT. Amino acid sequence: CASALSGGNQPQHF.

The CDR3 DNA is TGTGCCAGCTCACCGGGGGGGACTAGCAGGTCCGGGGAGCTGTTTTTT. This codes for CASSPGGTSRSGELFF. This chain uses TRBV5-5 with TRBJ2-2, with TRBD2 matching 9 bases. V lost 7 bases, J lost 6 bases, and 13 bases stayed unmatched. The CDR3 extends over 16 amino acids. Germline V gives CDR1 SGHKS, CDR2 YYEKEE (reference sequence).